This TCR beta chain was profiled in a study of graft-versus-host responses after intestinal transplantation. A word on this clone: Its antigen is unknown.

Sequencing was performed with immunoSEQ multiplex PCR; in TCRdb, only in-frame clones are kept and a portion is missing. Among about 70,000 clones listed, 90% to 95% were seen once. Whole-study findings and limits: Early post-transplant HvG declines tracked with peak circulating GvH clone levels.

CDR3 size: 14 residues. Germline loops: CDR1 MNHEY, CDR2 SVGAGI. V gave up 7 bases and J gave up 2 bases, with 14 bases separating them. The chain has TRBV6-5 and TRBJ2-5; D is uncertain. This receptor was identified in a human donor who received an intestinal transplant. The sample in question was unstimulated CD8+ T cells sorted from spleen or lymph node cells, obtained before intestinal transplant. Written as DNA, the CDR3 is TGTGCCAGCACCCACCACGGGCAGCAAGAGACCCAGTACTTC. It codes for CASTHHGQQETQYF.